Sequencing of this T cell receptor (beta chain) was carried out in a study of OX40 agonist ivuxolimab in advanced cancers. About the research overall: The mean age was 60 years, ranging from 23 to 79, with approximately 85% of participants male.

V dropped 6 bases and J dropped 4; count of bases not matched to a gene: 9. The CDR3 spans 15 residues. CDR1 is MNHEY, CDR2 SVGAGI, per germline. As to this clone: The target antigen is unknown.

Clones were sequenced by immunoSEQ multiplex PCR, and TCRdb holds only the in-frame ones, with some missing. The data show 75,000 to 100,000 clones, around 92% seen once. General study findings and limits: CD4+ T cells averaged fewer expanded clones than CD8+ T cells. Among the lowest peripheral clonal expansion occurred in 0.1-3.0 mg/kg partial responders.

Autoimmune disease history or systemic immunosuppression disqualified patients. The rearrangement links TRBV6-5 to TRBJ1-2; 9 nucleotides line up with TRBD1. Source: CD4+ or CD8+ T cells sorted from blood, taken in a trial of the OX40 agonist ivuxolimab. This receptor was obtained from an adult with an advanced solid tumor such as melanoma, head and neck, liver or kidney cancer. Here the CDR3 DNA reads TGTGCCAGCAGACGAACTATGACAGGGGGCTATGGCTACACCTTC. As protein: CASRRTMTGGYGYTF.